Listed below are T cell receptor beta chains from one sample, sequenced in a study of OX40 agonist ivuxolimab in advanced cancers. The data were produced by immunoSEQ multiplex PCR, yet TCRdb's version contains in-frame clones alone and is incomplete. Seen here are more than 65,000 clones, around 94% observed once, and the top ten hold less than 20%. The sequences come from CD4+ or CD8+ T cells sorted from blood, collected in a trial of the OX40 agonist ivuxolimab. The receptors were sampled from an adult with an advanced solid tumor such as melanoma, head and neck, liver or kidney cancer. CDR3s include the opening cysteine and the closing phenylalanine or tryptophan. A D gene is named only where the DNA matches it firmly.

TRBJ2-7 | TRBV28 | - | CASSFSGTFYEQYF | TGTGCCAGCAGTTTCTCCGGGACGTTCTACGAGCAGTACTTC
TRBJ2-7 | TRBV9 | - | CASSVGGTISYEQYF | TGTGCCAGCAGCGTTGGGGGAACAATTTCCTACGAGCAGTACTTC
TRBJ2-3 | TRBV9 | TRBD2 | CASSVGLAGTDTQYF | TGTGCCAGCAGCGTAGGGCTAGCGGGCACAGATACGCAGTATTTT
TRBJ2-3 | TRBV7-3 | TRBD2 | CASSLTPATDGRLAGAGNTQYF | TGTGCCAGCAGCTTAACCCCCGCGACGGACGGGAGACTAGCGGGAGCAGGGAATACGCAGTATTTT
TRBJ2-1 | TRBV11-2 | - | CASSLDGNEQFF | TGTGCCAGCAGCTTAGACGGGAATGAGCAGTTCTTC
TRBJ1-1 | TRBV6-5 | - | CASSYGRNTEAFF | TGTGCCAGCAGTTACGGGAGAAACACTGAAGCTTTCTTT
TRBJ2-7 | TRBV5-6 | TRBD1 | CASSPGQGAYEQYF | TGTGCCAGCAGCCCGGGACAGGGAGCCTACGAGCAGTACTTC
TRBJ1-4 | TRBV7-8 | - | CASSLGGVYATNEKLFF | TGTGCCAGCAGCTTAGGAGGGGTCTATGCAACTAATGAAAAACTGTTTTTT
TRBJ2-3 | TRBV7-6 | TRBD2 | CASTLGGGLDTQYF | TGTGCCAGCACCCTAGGCGGGGGGCTGGATACGCAGTATTTT
TRBJ2-3 | TRBV7-9 | TRBD2 | CASSLGLAGGSYTDTQYF | TGTGCCAGCAGCTTAGGGCTAGCGGGGGGGTCTTATACAGATACGCAGTATTTT
TRBJ1-1 | TRBV4-1 | - | CASSLGGDTEAFF | TGCGCCAGCAGCCTGGGAGGGGACACTGAAGCTTTCTTT
TRBJ1-1 | TRBV7-9 | TRBD1 | CASSSPRTGEAFF | TGTGCCAGCAGCTCACCTCGGACAGGGGAGGCTTTCTTT
TRBJ2-7 | TRBV30 | TRBD1 | CAWKGDSSDEQYF | TGTGCCTGGAAGGGGGACAGCTCGGACGAGCAGTACTTC